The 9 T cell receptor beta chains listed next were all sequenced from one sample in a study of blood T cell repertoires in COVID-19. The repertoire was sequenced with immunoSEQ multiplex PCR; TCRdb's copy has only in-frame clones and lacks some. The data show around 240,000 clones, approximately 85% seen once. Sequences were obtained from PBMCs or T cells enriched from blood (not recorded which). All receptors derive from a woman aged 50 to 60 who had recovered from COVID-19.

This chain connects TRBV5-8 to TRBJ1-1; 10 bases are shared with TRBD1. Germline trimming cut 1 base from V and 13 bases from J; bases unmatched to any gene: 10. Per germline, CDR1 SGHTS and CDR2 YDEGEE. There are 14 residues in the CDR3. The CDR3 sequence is CASSLYGTGDNVFF. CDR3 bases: TGTGCCAGCAGCTTGTACGGGACAGGGGACAATGTTTTCTTT. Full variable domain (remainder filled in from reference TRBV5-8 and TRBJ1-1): EAGVTQSPTHLIKTRGQQATLRCSPISGHTSVYWYQQALGLGLQFLLWYDEGEERNRGNFPPRFSGRQFPNYSSELNVNALELEDSALYLCASSLYGTGDNVFFGQGTRLTVV.

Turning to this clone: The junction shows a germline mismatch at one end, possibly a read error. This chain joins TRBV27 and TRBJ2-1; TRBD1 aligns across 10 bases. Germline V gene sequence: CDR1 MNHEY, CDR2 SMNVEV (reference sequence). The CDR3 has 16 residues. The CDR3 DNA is TGTGCCAGCAGTCTATCCGGGACAGGGGTAGGCAATGAGCAGTTCTTC. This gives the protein CASSLSGTGVGNEQFF.

The CDR3 spells CASSPRGQGPNQPQHF. The CDR3 bases are TGTGCCAGCAGTCCGAGGGGGCAGGGCCCCAATCAGCCCCAGCATTTT. The chain links TRBV28 to TRBJ1-5, with 7 bases lining up with TRBD1. CDR1 and CDR2 (germline): MDHEN, SYDVKM. V shed 5 bases, J shed 3 bases, and the junction held 10 bases outside the gene matches. The CDR3 is 16 amino acids.

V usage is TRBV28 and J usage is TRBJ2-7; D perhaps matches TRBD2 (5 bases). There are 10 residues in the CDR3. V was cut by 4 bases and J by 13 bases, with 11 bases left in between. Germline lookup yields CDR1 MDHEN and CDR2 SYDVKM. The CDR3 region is CASSSRGHYF. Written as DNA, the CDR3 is TGTGCCAGCAGTTCACGGGGTCACTACTTC.

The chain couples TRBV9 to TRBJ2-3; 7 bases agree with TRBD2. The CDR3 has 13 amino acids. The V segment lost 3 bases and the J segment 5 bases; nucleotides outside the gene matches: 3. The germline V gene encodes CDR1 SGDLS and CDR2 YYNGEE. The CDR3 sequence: CASSAPSGDTQYF. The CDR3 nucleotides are TGTGCCAGCAGCGCCCCTAGCGGAGATACGCAGTATTTT.

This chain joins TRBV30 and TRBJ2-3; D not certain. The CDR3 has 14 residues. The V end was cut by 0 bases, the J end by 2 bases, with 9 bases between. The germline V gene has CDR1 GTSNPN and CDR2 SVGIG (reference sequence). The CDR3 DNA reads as TGTGCCTGGAGTGTAGGCGGCACCACAGATACGCAGTATTTT. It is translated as CAWSVGGTTDTQYF.

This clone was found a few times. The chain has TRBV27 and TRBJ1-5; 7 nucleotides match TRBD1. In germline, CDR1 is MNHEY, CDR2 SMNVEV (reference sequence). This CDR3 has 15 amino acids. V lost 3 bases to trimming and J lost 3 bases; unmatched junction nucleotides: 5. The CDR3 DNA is TGTGCCAGCAGTTTGTGGACAGGCGCCAATCAGCCCCAGCATTTT. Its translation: CASSLWTGANQPQHF.

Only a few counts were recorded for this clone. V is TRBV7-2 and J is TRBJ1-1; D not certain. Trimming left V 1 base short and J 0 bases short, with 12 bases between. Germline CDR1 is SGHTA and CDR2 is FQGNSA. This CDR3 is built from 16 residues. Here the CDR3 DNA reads TGTGCCAGCAGCTTAGTGCCCCTGAGCGTGAACACTGAAGCTTTCTTT. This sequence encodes CASSLVPLSVNTEAFF.

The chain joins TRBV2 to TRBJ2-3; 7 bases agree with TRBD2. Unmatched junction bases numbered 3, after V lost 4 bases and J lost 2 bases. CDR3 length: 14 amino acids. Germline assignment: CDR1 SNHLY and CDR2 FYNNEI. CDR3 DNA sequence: TGTGCCAGCAGTGGCCTAGCGGACACAGATACGCAGTATTTT. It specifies CASSGLADTDTQYF.